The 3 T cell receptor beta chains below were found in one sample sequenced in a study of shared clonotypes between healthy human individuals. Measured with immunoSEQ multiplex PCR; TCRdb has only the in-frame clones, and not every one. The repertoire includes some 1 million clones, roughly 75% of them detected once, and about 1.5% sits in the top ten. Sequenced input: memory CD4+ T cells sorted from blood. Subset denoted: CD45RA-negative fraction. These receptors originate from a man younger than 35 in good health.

The CDR3 reads CASSRILAGSTDTQYF. The CDR3, as DNA: TGTGCCAGCAGTAGAATCCTAGCGGGGTCCACAGATACGCAGTATTTT. This sequence joins TRBV7-6 and TRBJ2-3, with 9 bases identical to TRBD2. Germline CDR1 and CDR2: SGHVS and FNYEAQ. J was trimmed by 2 bases and V by 6 bases; bases with no gene match: 9. The CDR3 sequence is 16 residues long. The full variable domain, in which reference TRBV7-6 and TRBJ2-3 provide the parts outside the CDR3, is GAGVSQSPRYKVTKRGQDVALRCDPISGHVSLYWYRQALGQGPEFLTYFNYEAQQDKSGLPNDRFSAERPEGSISTLTIQRTEQRDSAMYRCASSRILAGSTDTQYFGPGTRLTVL.

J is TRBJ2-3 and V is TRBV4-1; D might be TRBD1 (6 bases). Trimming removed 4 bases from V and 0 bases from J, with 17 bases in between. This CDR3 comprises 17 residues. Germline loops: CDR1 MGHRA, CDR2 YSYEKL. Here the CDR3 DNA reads TGCGCCAGCAGCCCGGGAACAGGGCCCTCTAGCACAGATACGCAGTATTTT. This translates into CASSPGTGPSSTDTQYF.

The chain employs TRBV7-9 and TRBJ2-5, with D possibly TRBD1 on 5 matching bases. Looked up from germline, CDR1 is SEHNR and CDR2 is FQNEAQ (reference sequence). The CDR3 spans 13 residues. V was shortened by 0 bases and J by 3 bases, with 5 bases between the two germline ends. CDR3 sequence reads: CASSLAREETQYF. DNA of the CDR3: TGTGCCAGCAGCTTAGCCAGGGAAGAGACCCAGTACTTC. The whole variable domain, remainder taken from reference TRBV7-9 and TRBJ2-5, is DTGVSQNPRHKITKRGQNVTFRCDPISEHNRLYWYRQTLGQGPEFLTYFQNEAQLEKSRLLSDRFSAERPKGSFSTLEIQRTEQGDSAMYLCASSLAREETQYFGPGTRLLVL.